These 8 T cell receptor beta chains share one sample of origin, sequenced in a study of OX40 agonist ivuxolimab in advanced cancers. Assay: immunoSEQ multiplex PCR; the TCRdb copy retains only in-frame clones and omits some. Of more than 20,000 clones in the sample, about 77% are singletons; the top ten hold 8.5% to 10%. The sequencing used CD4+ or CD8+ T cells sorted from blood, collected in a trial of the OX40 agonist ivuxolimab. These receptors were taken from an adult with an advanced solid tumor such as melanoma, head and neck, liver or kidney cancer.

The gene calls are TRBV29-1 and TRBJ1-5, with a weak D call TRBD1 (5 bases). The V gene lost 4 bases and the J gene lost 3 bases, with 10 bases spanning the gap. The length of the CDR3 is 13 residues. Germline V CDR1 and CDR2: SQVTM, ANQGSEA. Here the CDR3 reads CSVVAGINQPQHF. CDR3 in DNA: TGCAGCGTTGTAGCAGGGATCAATCAGCCCCAGCATTTT.

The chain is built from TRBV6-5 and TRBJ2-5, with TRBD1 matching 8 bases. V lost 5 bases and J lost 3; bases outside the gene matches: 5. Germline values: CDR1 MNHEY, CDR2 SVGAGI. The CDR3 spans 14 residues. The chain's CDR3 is CASSVQGAKETQYF. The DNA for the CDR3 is TGTGCCAGCAGTGTGCAGGGGGCTAAAGAGACCCAGTACTTC.

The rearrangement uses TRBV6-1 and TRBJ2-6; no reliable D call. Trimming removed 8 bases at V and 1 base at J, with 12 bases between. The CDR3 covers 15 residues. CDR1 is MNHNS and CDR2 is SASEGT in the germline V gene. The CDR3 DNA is TGTGCCAGCTCCATAATGCGGTCTGGGGCCAACGTCCTGACTTTC. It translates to CASSIMRSGANVLTF.

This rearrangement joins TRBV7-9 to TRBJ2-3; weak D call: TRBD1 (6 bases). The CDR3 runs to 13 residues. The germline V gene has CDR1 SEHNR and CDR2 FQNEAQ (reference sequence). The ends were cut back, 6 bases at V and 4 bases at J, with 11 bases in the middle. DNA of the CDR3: TGTGCCAGCAGGAGTACAGGGTCAGATACGCAGTATTTT. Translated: CASRSTGSDTQYF.

The CDR3 protein is CAISRLAGAYNEQFF. The CDR3 DNA reads as TGTGCCATCAGTCGACTAGCGGGGGCCTACAATGAGCAGTTCTTC. The V call is TRBV10-3, the J call TRBJ2-1; TRBD2 aligns across 12 bases. The germline CDR1 and CDR2 sequences are ENHRY and SYGVKD. Losses at the gene ends were 5 bases for V and 2 bases for J; bases not matched to a gene: 1. This CDR3 has 15 residues.

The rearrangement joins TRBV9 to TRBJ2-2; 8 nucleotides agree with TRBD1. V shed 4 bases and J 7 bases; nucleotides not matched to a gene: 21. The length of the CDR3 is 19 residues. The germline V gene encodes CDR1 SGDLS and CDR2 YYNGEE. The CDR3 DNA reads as TGTGCCAGCAGCAAATTTACCCCGGCAGGGGGCCCCGCCCTCGGGGAGCTGTTTTTT. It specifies CASSKFTPAGGPALGELFF.

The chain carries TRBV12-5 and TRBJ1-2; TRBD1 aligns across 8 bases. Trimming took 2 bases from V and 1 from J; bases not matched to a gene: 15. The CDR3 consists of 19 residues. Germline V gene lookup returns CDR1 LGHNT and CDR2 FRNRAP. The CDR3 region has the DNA TGTGCTAGTGGTTTGCTAAGGATAGGGACAGGAGACCTTAACTATGGCTACACCTTC. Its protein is CASGLLRIGTGDLNYGYTF.

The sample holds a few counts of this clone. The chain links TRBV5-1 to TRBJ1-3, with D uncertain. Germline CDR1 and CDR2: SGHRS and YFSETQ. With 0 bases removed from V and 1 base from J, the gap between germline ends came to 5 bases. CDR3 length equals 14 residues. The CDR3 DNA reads TGCGCCAGCAGCTTGGGAGGTTCTGGAAACACCATATATTTT. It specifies CASSLGGSGNTIYF.